Sequencing of this T cell receptor beta chain was carried out in a study of cytomegalovirus exposure and HLA in healthy donors. Profiling relied on immunoSEQ multiplex PCR, and the TCRdb table lists in-frame clones only, not all of them. In the table there are 75,000 to 95,000 clones, around 96% of which are singletons. The CDR3 consists of 15 residues. V lost 5 bases to trimming and J lost 7 bases, with 21 bases between them. Germline V gene data show CDR1 as MNHEY and CDR2 as SVGAGI. Sequenced: PBMCs. This chain connects TRBV6-5 to TRBJ2-7, with a possible D match to TRBD1 (8 bases). This receptor was identified in a man between 18 and 29 years old in good health and CMV-seronegative. For the CDR3, the DNA is TGTGCCAGCAGTAGGCGGGGGCAGGGGGCTTCAGAGCAGTACGTC. Encoded protein: CASSRRGQGASEQYV.